Listed here are 14 T cell receptor beta chains from one sample, sequenced in a study of CD8 T cells in Susac syndrome. Reverse transcription used roughly 0.45 to 1 ug RNA and random hexamers. MiXCR, applied by TCRdb to the immunoSEQ multiplex PCR reads, yields one record per CDR3 protein. The sample shows over 140,000 distinct CDR3 sequences, approximately 95% of them seen only once. The specimen sequenced was CD4+ T cells from PBMCs. All receptors come from a human donor with Susac syndrome.

This chain connects TRBV27 to TRBJ2-5; D call uncertain. Germline assignment: CDR1 MNHEY and CDR2 SMNVEV (reference sequence). V was pared by 5 bases and J by 2 bases, with 15 bases between. The CDR3 has 15 amino acids. The CDR3: CASSRVGRRQETQYF. In DNA form, the CDR3 reads TGTGCCAGCAGTCGAGTAGGTCGGAGACAAGAGACCCAGTACTTC.

V and J are TRBV30 and TRBJ1-5, with a possible D match to TRBD1 (5 bases). The CDR3 is made up of 14 amino acids. V was shortened by 0 bases and J by 11 bases, with 17 bases between the two germline ends. Germline V lookup: CDR1 GTSNPN, CDR2 SVGIG (reference sequence). The CDR3 spells CAWSVDSPQSAQHF. CDR3 DNA: TGTGCCTGGAGTGTTGACAGTCCGCAGTCGGCCCAGCATTTT.

This clonotype appeared once. The chain carries TRBV5-1 and TRBJ1-1; D is perhaps TRBD1 (6 bases). V lost 4 bases and J lost 11, with 21 bases in between. The CDR3 is 14 amino acids. Per germline, CDR1 SGHRS and CDR2 YFSETQ. The CDR3 bases are TGCGCCAGCAGCCTTGCGACAGGCCGTACAGATGCTTTCTTT. Its protein product is CASSLATGRTDAFF.

This chain links TRBV9 with TRBJ1-1; no clear D. Trimming pared 4 bases from V and 0 bases from J, leaving 13 bases between. CDR1 is SGDLS, CDR2 YYNGEE, per germline. The CDR3 is 15 residues long. The CDR3 loop reads CASSPVAWLNTEAFF. CDR3 DNA: TGTGCCAGCAGCCCAGTGGCTTGGCTGAACACTGAAGCTTTCTTT.

The gene calls are TRBV20-1 and TRBJ1-3, with D possibly being TRBD1 (6 bases). Germline V gives CDR1 DFQATT, CDR2 SNEGSKA (reference sequence). V dropped 6 bases and J dropped 5 bases, with 23 bases sitting between them. There are 16 residues in the CDR3. The CDR3 DNA sequence: TGCAGTGCCCCATTCGCAGGGGCGGTGGGGAGAAACACCATATATTTT. Translated, it gives CSAPFAGAVGRNTIYF.

CDR3 amino acids: CASSDARAYNEQFF. The CDR3, as DNA: TGTGCCAGCAGTGACGCACGGGCCTACAATGAGCAGTTCTTC. The rearrangement uses TRBV6-5 and TRBJ2-1; D is unclear. CDR1 is MNHEY, CDR2 SVGAGI, per germline. CDR3 length: 14 residues. V lost 5 bases and J 2 bases, leaving 10 bases between the germline ends.

This clonotype was observed a single time. The gene calls are TRBV5-1 and TRBJ2-2; D unresolved. The V and J ends lost 2 bases and 6 bases respectively, with 11 bases between them. CDR3 length equals 14 residues. CDR1 and CDR2 from the germline V gene are SGHRS and YFSETQ. CDR3 sequence: CASSLGDISGELFF. The CDR3 coding sequence is TGCGCCAGCAGCTTAGGAGACATCTCCGGGGAGCTGTTTTTT.

J is TRBJ2-7 and V is TRBV2, with TRBD2 as a possible D gene (5 bases). The CDR3 totals 11 residues. The germline V gene has CDR1 SNHLY and CDR2 FYNNEI. The V end lost 8 bases, the J end lost 7 bases, and 12 bases lay between the germline ends. CDR3 amino acids: CASLTPGEQYF. The CDR3 DNA follows: TGTGCCAGCTTGACACCGGGGGAGCAGTACTTC.

The chain combines TRBV10-3 with TRBJ2-3, with unresolved D. Trimming removed 4 bases from V and 5 bases from J, with 7 bases in between. This CDR3 has 12 residues. Germline-derived CDR1 and CDR2 are ENHRY and SYGVKD. The CDR3 DNA sequence: TGTGCCATCAGTGGAAGGGAAGATACGCAGTATTTT. Translated: CAISGREDTQYF.

CDR3 sequence: CASSPWTPGGQEQYF. The CDR3 nucleotides read TGTGCCAGCAGTCCCTGGACCCCGGGAGGGCAAGAGCAGTACTTC. The J gene is TRBJ2-7, the V gene TRBV27; TRBD2 matches 8 bases. Trimming removed 5 bases from V and 7 bases from J; junction bases left unmatched: 13. Looked up from germline, CDR1 is MNHEY and CDR2 is SMNVEV (reference sequence). This CDR3 has 15 amino acids.

The rearrangement links TRBV12-3 or TRBV12-4 to TRBJ2-1, with D perhaps matching TRBD2 (6 bases). The length of the CDR3 is 13 residues. The V gene lost 7 bases and the J gene lost 5 bases, with 12 bases spanning the gap. The CDR3 loop reads CASMRPGDNEQFF. In DNA form, the CDR3 reads TGTGCCAGCATGAGACCGGGGGACAATGAGCAGTTCTTC.

The chain employs TRBV4-2 and TRBJ1-3; D gene uncertain. CDR3 length: 16 residues. V shed 0 bases and J shed 0 bases, with 9 bases lying between them. Germline CDR1 LGHNA, CDR2 YNFKEQ. CDR3 sequence: CASSQEVRVSGNTIYF. The DNA of the CDR3 is TGTGCCAGCAGCCAAGAAGTGCGGGTCTCTGGAAACACCATATATTTT.

This chain uses TRBV30 with TRBJ1-1; D remains unclear. The CDR3 totals 13 residues. V lost 0 bases and J lost 11, with 16 bases in between. The germline V gene has CDR1 GTSNPN and CDR2 SVGIG (reference sequence). The CDR3 DNA sequence: TGTGCCTGGAGTGTAGGCAGGCACGGCGAGGCTTTCTTT. Translated: CAWSVGRHGEAFF. The whole variable domain, filled in from reference TRBV30 and TRBJ1-1, reads SQTIHQWPATLVQPVGSPLSLECTVEGTSNPNLYWYRQAAGRGLQLLFYSVGIGQISSEVPQNLSASRPQDRQFILSSKKLLLSDSGFYLCAWSVGRHGEAFFGQGTRLTVV.

V and J are TRBV20-1 and TRBJ2-1, with a tentative D call TRBD2 (5 bases). This CDR3 comprises 15 residues. Looked up from germline, CDR1 is DFQATT and CDR2 is SNEGSKA (reference sequence). The V end lost 3 bases, the J end lost 0 bases, and 12 bases lay between the germline ends. In DNA, the CDR3 is TGCAGTGCTAGGCCCCTCCGGGACTCCTACAATGAGCAGTTCTTC. Translation: CSARPLRDSYNEQFF.